The clone carrying this T cell receptor (beta chain) has only a few counts. Researchers took RNA transcripts and amplified the TCR beta CDR3 regions from them. First-round RT-PCR with HTBI primers amplified the TCR CDR3 region. TCRdb passed the multiplex PCR reads through MiXCR, listing each CDR3 protein once. Here the sample spans roughly 630,000 distinct CDR3 sequences, about a sixth being singletons. J gave up 4 bases and V 6 bases, and 8 bases lay outside the gene matches. The CDR3 length is 15 residues. The germline V gene encodes CDR1 KGHDR and CDR2 SFDVKD. These data belong to a study of T cells in Graves' hyperthyroidism and ophthalmopathy.

This chain connects TRBV24-1 to TRBJ2-1; 7 nucleotides line up with TRBD2. Sequencing input: blood. The TCR sequence derives from a woman in her twenties or thirties with Graves' hyperthyroidism. CDR3 sequence (DNA): TGTGCCACCAGTTCAGGGAGGGGCATTTACAATGAGCAGTTCTTC. This codes for CATSSGRGIYNEQFF.